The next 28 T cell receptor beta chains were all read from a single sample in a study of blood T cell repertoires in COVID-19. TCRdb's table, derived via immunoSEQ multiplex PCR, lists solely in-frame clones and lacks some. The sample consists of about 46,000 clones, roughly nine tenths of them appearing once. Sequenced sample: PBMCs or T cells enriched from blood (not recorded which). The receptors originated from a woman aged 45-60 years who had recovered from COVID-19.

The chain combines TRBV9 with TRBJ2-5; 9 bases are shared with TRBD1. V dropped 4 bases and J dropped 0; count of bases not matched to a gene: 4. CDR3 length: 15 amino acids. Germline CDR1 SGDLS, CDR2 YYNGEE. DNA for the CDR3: TGTGCCAGCAGCCCCTGGGACAGGGACCAAGAGACCCAGTACTTC. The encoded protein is CASSPWDRDQETQYF.

CDR3 region: CASSQVGGNTEAFF. DNA for the CDR3: TGTGCCAGCAGCCAAGTCGGGGGGAACACTGAAGCTTTCTTT. The rearrangement links TRBV3-1 (or the pseudogene TRBV3-2) to TRBJ1-1, with TRBD1 as a possible D gene (5 bases). V shed 1 base and J shed 1 base, with 7 bases lying between them. CDR1 is LGHDT and CDR2 is YNNKEL in the germline V gene (reference sequence). The CDR3 is 14 amino acids.

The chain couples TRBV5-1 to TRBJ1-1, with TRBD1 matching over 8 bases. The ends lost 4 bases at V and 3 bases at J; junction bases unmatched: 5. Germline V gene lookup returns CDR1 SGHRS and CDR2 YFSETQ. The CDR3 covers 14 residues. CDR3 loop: CASSRQQGDTEAFF. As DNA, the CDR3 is TGCGCCAGCAGCCGCCAACAGGGGGACACTGAAGCTTTCTTT.

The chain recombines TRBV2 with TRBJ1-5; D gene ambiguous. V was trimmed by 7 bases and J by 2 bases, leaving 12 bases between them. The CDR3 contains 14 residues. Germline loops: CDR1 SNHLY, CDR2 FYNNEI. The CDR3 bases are TGTGCCAGCACTCCGGAAGGAGGCAATCAGCCCCAGCATTTT. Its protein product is CASTPEGGNQPQHF.

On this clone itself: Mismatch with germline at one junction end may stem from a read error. The DNA for the CDR3 is TGCGCCAGCAGTGGTAATGACAGGTTGCACTTC. Residues: CASSGNDRLHF. The rearrangement uses TRBV10-2 and TRBJ1-2; TRBD1 is a possible D gene (6 bases). The CDR3 runs to 11 residues. Germline V gene lookup returns CDR1 WSHSY and CDR2 SAAADI.

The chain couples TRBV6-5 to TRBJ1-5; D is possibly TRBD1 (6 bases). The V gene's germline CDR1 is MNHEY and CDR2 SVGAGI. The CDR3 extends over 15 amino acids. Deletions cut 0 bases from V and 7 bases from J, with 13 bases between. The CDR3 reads CASSYSQGWGQPQHF. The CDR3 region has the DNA TGTGCCAGCAGTTACTCACAGGGCTGGGGCCAGCCCCAGCATTTT.

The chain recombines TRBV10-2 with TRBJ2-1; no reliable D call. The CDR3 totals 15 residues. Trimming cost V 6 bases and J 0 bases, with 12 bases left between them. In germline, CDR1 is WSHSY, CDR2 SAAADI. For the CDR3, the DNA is TGCGCCAGCAGCAAATCCCTTAGCTCCTACAATGAGCAGTTCTTC. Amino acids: CASSKSLSSYNEQFF.

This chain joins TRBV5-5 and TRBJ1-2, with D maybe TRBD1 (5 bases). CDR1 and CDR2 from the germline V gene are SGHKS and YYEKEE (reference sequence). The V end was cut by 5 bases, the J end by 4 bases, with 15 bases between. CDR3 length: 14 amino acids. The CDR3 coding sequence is TGTGCCAGCAGTCCAGGGTGGAGTGTCTATGGCTACACCTTC. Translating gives CASSPGWSVYGYTF.

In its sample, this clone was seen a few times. CDR3 sequence: CASSLAVRSEQYF. For the CDR3, the DNA is TGTGCCAGCAGCTTAGCGGTTCGGAGCGAGCAGTACTTC. The genes are TRBV7-6 and TRBJ2-7; D is uncertain. V lost 0 bases to trimming and J lost 6 bases, with 9 bases between them. The CDR3 extends over 13 amino acids. The V gene's germline CDR1 is SGHVS and CDR2 FNYEAQ.

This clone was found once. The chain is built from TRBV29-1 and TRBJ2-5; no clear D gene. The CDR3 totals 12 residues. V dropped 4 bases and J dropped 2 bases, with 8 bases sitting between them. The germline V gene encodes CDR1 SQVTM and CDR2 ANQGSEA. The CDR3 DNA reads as TGCAGCGTTGTAACACCGCAAGAGACCCAGTACTTC. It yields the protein CSVVTPQETQYF. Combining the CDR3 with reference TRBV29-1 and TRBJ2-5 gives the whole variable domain SAVISQKPSRDICQRGTSLTIQCQVDSQVTMMFWYRQQPGQSLTLIATANQGSEATYESGFVIDKFPISRPNLTFSTLTVSNMSPEDSSIYLCSVVTPQETQYFGPGTRLLVL.

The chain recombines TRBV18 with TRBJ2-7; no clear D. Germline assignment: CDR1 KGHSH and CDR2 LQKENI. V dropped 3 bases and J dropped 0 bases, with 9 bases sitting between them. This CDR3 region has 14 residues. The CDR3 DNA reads TGTGCCAGCTCACCGCCGGCGGACTCCTACGAGCAGTACTTC. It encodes CASSPPADSYEQYF.

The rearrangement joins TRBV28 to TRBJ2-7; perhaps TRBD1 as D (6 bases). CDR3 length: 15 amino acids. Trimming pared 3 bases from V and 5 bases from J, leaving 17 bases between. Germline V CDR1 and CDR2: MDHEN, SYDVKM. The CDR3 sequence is CASSLSPDRYHEQYF. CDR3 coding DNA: TGTGCCAGCAGTTTGTCCCCAGACAGGTACCACGAGCAGTACTTC.

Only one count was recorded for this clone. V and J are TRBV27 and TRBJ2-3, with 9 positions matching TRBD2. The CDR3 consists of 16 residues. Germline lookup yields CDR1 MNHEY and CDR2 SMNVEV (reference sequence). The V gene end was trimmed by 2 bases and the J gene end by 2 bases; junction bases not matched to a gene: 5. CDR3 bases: TGTGCCAGCAGTTTAGCGGGAGGGACCTACACAGATACGCAGTATTTT. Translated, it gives CASSLAGGTYTDTQYF.

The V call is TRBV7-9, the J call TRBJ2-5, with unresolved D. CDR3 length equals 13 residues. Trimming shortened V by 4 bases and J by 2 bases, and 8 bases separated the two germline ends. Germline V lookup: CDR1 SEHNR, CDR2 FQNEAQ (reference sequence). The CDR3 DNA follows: TGTGCCAGCAGCTCCGTCAGGCAAGAGACCCAGTACTTC. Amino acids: CASSSVRQETQYF.

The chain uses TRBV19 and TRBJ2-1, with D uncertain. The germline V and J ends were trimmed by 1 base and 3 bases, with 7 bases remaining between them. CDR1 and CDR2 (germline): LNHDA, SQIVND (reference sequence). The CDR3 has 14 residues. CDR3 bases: TGTGCCAGTAGTATAGCCTCACTCTACAATGAGCAGTTCTTC. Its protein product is CASSIASLYNEQFF.

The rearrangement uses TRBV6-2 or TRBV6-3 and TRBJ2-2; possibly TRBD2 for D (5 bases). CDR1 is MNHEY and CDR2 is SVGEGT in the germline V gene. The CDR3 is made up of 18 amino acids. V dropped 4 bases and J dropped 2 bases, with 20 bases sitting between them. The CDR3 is CASSSPRPGVSNTGELFF. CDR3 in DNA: TGTGCCAGCAGTTCCCCACGACCCGGGGTTAGCAACACCGGGGAGCTGTTTTTT.

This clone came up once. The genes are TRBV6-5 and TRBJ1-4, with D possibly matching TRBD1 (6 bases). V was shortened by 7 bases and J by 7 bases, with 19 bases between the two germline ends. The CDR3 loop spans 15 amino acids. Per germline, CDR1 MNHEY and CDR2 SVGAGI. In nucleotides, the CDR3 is TGTGCCAGCAAAGATTCTGGGGGGGCGCGTGAAAAACTGTTTTTT. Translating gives CASKDSGGAREKLFF.

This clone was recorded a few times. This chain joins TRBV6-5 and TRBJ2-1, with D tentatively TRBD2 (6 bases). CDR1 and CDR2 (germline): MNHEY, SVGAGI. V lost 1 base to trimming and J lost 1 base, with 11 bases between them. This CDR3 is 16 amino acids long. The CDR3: CASSYFSGASYNEQFF. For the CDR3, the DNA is TGTGCCAGCAGTTACTTTTCGGGAGCGTCCTACAATGAGCAGTTCTTC.

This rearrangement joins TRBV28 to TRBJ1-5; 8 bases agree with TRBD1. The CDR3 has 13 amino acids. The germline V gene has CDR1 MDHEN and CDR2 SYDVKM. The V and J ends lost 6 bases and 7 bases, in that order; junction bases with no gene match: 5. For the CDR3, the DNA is TGTGCCAGCAGCTCCGGACAGGGCCAGCCCCAGCATTTT. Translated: CASSSGQGQPQHF.

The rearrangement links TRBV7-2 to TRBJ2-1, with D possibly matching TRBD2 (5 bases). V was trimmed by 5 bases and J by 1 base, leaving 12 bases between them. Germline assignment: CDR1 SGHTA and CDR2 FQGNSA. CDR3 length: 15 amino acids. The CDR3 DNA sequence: TGTGCCAGCAGCCCCCGGGATCCTTCCTACAATGAGCAGTTCTTC. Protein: CASSPRDPSYNEQFF.

Written as DNA, the CDR3 is TGTGCCAGCAGCCAGGGCAGGGGGAGTGCCTACGAGCAGTACTTC. Amino acids: CASSQGRGSAYEQYF. The chain links TRBV16 to TRBJ2-7, with 7 bases lining up with TRBD1. The trim removed 3 bases at V and 2 bases at J, leaving 7 bases unmatched. Germline V gives CDR1 KGHSY, CDR2 FQNENV. This CDR3 is 15 amino acids long. Together with reference TRBV16 and TRBJ2-7, the CDR3 gives the full variable domain: GEEVAQTPKHLVRGEGQKAKLYCAPIKGHSYVFWYQQVLKNEFKFLISFQNENVFDETGMPKERFSAKCLPNSPCSLEIQATKLEDSAVYFCASSQGRGSAYEQYFGPGTRLTVT.

This chain's CDR3 is CASSRREQETQYF. The DNA for the CDR3 is TGTGCCAGCAGCCGGAGGGAGCAAGAGACCCAGTACTTC. The chain is built from TRBV12-3 or TRBV12-4 and TRBJ2-5; a possible D gene is TRBD2 (6 bases). The V end lost 6 bases, the J end lost 2 bases, and 10 bases lay between the germline ends. The CDR3 spans 13 residues.

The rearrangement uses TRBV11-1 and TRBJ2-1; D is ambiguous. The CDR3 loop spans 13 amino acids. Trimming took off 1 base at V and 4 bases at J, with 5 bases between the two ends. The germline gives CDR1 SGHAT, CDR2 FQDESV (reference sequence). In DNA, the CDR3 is TGTGCCAGCAGCTTAGAGGAGTACAATGAGCAGTTCTTC. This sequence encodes CASSLEEYNEQFF. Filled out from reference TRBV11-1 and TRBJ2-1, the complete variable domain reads EAEVAQSPRYKITEKSQAVAFWCDPISGHATLYWYRQILGQGPELLVQFQDESVVDDSQLPKDRFSAERLKGVDSTLKIQPAELGDSAMYLCASSLEEYNEQFFGPGTRLTVL.

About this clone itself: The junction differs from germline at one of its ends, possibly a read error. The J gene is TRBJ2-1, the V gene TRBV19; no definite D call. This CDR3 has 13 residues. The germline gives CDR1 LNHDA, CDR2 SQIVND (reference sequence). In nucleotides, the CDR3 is TGTGCCAGTACCCCCCCTTCAAGGAAGGAGAAGATCTTC. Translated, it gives CASTPPSRKEKIF.

The CDR3 protein is CASSLQGMAGELFF. DNA of the CDR3: TGCGCCAGCAGCTTGCAGGGTATGGCCGGGGAGCTGTTTTTT. The chain has TRBV5-1 and TRBJ2-2; TRBD1 is a possible D gene (5 bases). V was trimmed by 1 base and J by 6 bases, leaving 10 bases between them. Germline V CDR1 and CDR2: SGHRS, YFSETQ. The CDR3 sequence is 14 residues long.

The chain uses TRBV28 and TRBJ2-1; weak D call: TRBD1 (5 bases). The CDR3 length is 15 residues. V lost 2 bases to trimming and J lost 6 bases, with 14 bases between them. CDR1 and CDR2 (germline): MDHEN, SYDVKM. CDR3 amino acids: CASSLAGQVGNEQFF. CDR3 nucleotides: TGTGCCAGCAGTTTAGCAGGGCAGGTCGGCAATGAGCAGTTCTTC.

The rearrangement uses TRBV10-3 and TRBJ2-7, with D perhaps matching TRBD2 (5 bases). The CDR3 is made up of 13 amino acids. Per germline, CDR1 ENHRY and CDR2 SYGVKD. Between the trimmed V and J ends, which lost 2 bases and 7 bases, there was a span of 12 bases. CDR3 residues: CAISEPGLREQYF. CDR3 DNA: TGTGCCATCAGTGAGCCAGGACTCAGGGAGCAGTACTTC.

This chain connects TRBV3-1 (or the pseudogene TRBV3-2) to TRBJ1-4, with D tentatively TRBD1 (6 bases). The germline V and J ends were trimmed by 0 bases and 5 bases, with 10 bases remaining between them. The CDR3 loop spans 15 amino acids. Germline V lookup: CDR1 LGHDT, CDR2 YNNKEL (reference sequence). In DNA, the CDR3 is TGTGCCAGCAGCCAAGAAGGGCAGGGGAATGAAAAACTGTTTTTT. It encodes CASSQEGQGNEKLFF.